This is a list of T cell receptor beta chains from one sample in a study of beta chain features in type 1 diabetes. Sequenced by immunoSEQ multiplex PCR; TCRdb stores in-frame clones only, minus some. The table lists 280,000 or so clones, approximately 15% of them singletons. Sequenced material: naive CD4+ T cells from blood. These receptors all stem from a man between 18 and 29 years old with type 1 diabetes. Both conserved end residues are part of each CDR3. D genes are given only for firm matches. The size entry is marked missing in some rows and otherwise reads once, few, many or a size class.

CDR3 DNA: TGTGCCAGCAGTGACCGGGAAGGGGAGACCCAGTACTTC
CDR3 protein: CASSDREGETQYF
J gene: TRBJ2-5
V gene: TRBV6-4
D gene: .
clone size: .

CDR3 DNA: TGTGCCAGCAGCTCCCCTACTAGCGGGAGGGCCCGCGAGCAGTACTTC
CDR3 protein: CASSSPTSGRAREQYF
J gene: TRBJ2-7
V gene: TRBV7-2
D gene: TRBD2
clone size: few

CDR3 DNA: TGTGCCATATCGTACATGGGCAGCACAGATACGCAGTATTTT
CDR3 protein: CAISYMGSTDTQYF
J gene: TRBJ2-3
V gene: TRBV30
D gene: .
clone size: .

CDR3 DNA: TGTGCCAGCAGGACAGGGGGGACAGATACGCAGTATTTT
CDR3 protein: CASRTGGTDTQYF
J gene: TRBJ2-3
V gene: TRBV2
D gene: TRBD1
clone size: .

CDR3 DNA: TGTGCCAGCAGTACGACAGGGGGCTCTGGCTACACCTTC
CDR3 protein: CASSTTGGSGYTF
J gene: TRBJ1-2
V gene: TRBV2
D gene: TRBD1
clone size: once

CDR3 DNA: TGTGCCAGCAGCCGACGGGGGGGCCAGCAAGAGACCCAGTACTTC
CDR3 protein: CASSRRGGQQETQYF
J gene: TRBJ2-5
V gene: TRBV9
D gene: TRBD2
clone size: few

CDR3 DNA: TGTGCCAGCAGCTTGGCGACAGGGGATGAGCAGTTCTTC
CDR3 protein: CASSLATGDEQFF
J gene: TRBJ2-1
V gene: TRBV7-2
D gene: TRBD1
clone size: few

CDR3 DNA: TGCGCCAGCAGCCCGACAGAGATCACAGATACGCAGTATTTT
CDR3 protein: CASSPTEITDTQYF
J gene: TRBJ2-3
V gene: TRBV5-1
D gene: .
clone size: few

CDR3 DNA: TGTGCCAGCAGCCGCTACACAGATACGCAGTATTTT
CDR3 protein: CASSRYTDTQYF
J gene: TRBJ2-3
V gene: TRBV5-4
D gene: .
clone size: .

CDR3 DNA: TGTGCCAGCAGTCCCATCCCCCTCGACAGGGGCGAGCAGTACTTC
CDR3 protein: CASSPIPLDRGEQYF
J gene: TRBJ2-7
V gene: TRBV28
D gene: TRBD1
clone size: few

CDR3 DNA: TGCGCCAGCAGCCAAGATTGGGAGTTCCGGACAGGGGTAGAGACCCAGTACTTC
CDR3 protein: CASSQDWEFRTGVETQYF
J gene: TRBJ2-5
V gene: TRBV4-3
D gene: TRBD1
clone size: few

CDR3 DNA: TGCGCCAGCAGCCAAGACGGACAGGATAATGAAAAACTGTTTTTT
CDR3 protein: CASSQDGQDNEKLFF
J gene: TRBJ1-4
V gene: TRBV4-1
D gene: TRBD1
clone size: few

CDR3 DNA: TGTGCCAGCAGTGGGGTGTTGACAGGGGGGAACGAGCAGTACTTC
CDR3 protein: CASSGVLTGGNEQYF
J gene: TRBJ2-7
V gene: TRBV28
D gene: TRBD1
clone size: few

CDR3 DNA: TGTGCCAGCCAGGGGCGACGCCTGGGCTACACCTTC
CDR3 protein: CASQGRRLGYTF
J gene: TRBJ1-2
V gene: TRBV19
D gene: .
clone size: few

CDR3 DNA: TGTGCCAGCAGCTGGGGACTAGCGGGATCTGATACGCAGTATTTT
CDR3 protein: CASSWGLAGSDTQYF
J gene: TRBJ2-3
V gene: TRBV5-4
D gene: TRBD2
clone size: few

CDR3 DNA: TGTGCCAGCAGCTTAGTCAGACAGGGCTGGGAGCAGTTCTTC
CDR3 protein: CASSLVRQGWEQFF
J gene: TRBJ2-1
V gene: TRBV11-2
D gene: TRBD1
clone size: few

CDR3 DNA: TGTGCCAGCAGCATAAGACTAGCGGGGGGGACCAAAAACATTCAGTACTTC
CDR3 protein: CASSIRLAGGTKNIQYF
J gene: TRBJ2-4
V gene: TRBV2
D gene: TRBD2
clone size: .

CDR3 DNA: TGTGCCAGCAGCGTAGGTCCCCCAGGGACCTACGAGCAGTACTTC
CDR3 protein: CASSVGPPGTYEQYF
J gene: TRBJ2-7
V gene: TRBV9
D gene: .
clone size: few

CDR3 DNA: TGTGCCAGCAGCCAGGGTCTCTTC
CDR3 protein: CASSQGLF
J gene: TRBJ2-7
V gene: TRBV7-8
D gene: .
clone size: few

CDR3 DNA: TGTGCCTGGAGTGGCGGGAGCCATAATGAGCAGTTCTTC
CDR3 protein: CAWSGGSHNEQFF
J gene: TRBJ2-1
V gene: TRBV30
D gene: TRBD2
clone size: few

CDR3 DNA: TGCGCCAGCAGCTTGTTTACCGGGGGGAGCAATGAGCAGTTCTTC
CDR3 protein: CASSLFTGGSNEQFF
J gene: TRBJ2-1
V gene: TRBV5-1
D gene: TRBD2
clone size: .

CDR3 DNA: TGTGCCAGCAGCTTAGATCACGGGGTTACGTACGAGCAGTACTTC
CDR3 protein: CASSLDHGVTYEQYF
J gene: TRBJ2-7
V gene: TRBV11-2
D gene: .
clone size: few

CDR3 DNA: TGTGCCAGCAGTTTACTGGCAGGGGAGGGCACTGAAGCTTTCTTT
CDR3 protein: CASSLLAGEGTEAFF
J gene: TRBJ1-1
V gene: TRBV28
D gene: .
clone size: few

CDR3 DNA: TGTGCCAGCAGCGCCCTTACCGGGACAGGGGGAGGCTACACCTTC
CDR3 protein: CASSALTGTGGGYTF
J gene: TRBJ1-2
V gene: TRBV9
D gene: TRBD1
clone size: few

CDR3 DNA: TGTGCCAGTAGGAGGGAAACTGAAGCTTTCTTT
CDR3 protein: CASRRETEAFF
J gene: TRBJ1-1
V gene: TRBV19
D gene: .
clone size: .

CDR3 DNA: TGTGCCAGCAGCCCCGGACTAATTTCCTACAATGAGCAGTTCTTC
CDR3 protein: CASSPGLISYNEQFF
J gene: TRBJ2-1
V gene: TRBV9
D gene: .
clone size: .

CDR3 DNA: TGTGCCAGCAGTTACCCCGGGACAGGGTCCTACGAGCAGTACTTC
CDR3 protein: CASSYPGTGSYEQYF
J gene: TRBJ2-7
V gene: TRBV6-6
D gene: TRBD1
clone size: few